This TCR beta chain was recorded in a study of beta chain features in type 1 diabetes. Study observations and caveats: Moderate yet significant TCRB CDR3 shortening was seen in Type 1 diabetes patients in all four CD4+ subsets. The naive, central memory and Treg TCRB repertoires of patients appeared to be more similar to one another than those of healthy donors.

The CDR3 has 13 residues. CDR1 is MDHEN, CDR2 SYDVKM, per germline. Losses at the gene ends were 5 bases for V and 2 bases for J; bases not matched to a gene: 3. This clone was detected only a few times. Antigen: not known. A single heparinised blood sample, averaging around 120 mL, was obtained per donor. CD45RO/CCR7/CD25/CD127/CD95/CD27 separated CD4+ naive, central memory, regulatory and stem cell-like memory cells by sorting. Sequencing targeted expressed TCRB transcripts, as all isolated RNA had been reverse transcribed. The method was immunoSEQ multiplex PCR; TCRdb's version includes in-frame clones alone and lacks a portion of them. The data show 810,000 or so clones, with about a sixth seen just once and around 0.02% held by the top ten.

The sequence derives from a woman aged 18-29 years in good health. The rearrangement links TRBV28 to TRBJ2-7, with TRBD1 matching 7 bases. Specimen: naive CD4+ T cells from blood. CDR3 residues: CASSGQATYEQYF. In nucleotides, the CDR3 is TGTGCCAGCAGTGGACAGGCCACCTACGAGCAGTACTTC.